This T cell receptor (beta chain) was identified in a study of blood T cell repertoires in COVID-19. Turning to the study itself: Researchers got acute and convalescent COVID-19 samples from the United States, Italy and Spain. Sample material is recorded as cDNA or gDNA derived from T cells, B-cell-depleted T cells, or PBMCs.

The CDR3 is made up of 14 amino acids. Germline assignment: CDR1 SNHLY and CDR2 FYNNEI. The V end was cut by 4 bases, the J end by 0 bases, with 7 bases between. Authors' processing steps: The authors estimated nucleated cell counts from reference gene primer amplification. Assay used: immunoSEQ multiplex PCR; TCRdb lists only in-frame clones, some missing. V and J calls and clone size are those listed in that table; D and trimming were worked out from the DNA. Among 15,000 or so clones listed, approximately 88% were seen once. The V gene is TRBV2, the J gene TRBJ1-5; possibly TRBD1 for D (5 bases). Sequenced material: peripheral blood. This receptor was taken from a woman aged 70-85 years in a cohort sampled during active or convalescent COVID-19. The CDR3 DNA reads as TGTGCCAGCAGTGGACAGATTAGCAATCAGCCCCAGCATTTT. This codes for CASSGQISNQPQHF.